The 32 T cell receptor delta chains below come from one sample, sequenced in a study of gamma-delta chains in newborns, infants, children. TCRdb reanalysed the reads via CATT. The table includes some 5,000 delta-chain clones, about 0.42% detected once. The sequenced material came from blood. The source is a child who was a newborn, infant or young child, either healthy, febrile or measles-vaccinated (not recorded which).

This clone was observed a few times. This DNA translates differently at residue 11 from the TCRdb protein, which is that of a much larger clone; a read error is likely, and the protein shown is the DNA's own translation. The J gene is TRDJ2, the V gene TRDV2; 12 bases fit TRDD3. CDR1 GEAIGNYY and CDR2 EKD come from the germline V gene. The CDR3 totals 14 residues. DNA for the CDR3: TGTGCCTGTGACGTACTGGGGGATACAGCACGACTCTTCTTT. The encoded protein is CACDVLGDTARLFF.

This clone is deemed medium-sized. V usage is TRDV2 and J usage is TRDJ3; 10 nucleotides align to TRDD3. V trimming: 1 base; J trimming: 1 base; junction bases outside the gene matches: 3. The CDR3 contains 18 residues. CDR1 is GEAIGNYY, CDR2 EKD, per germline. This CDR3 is CACDTGGYLSWDTRQMFF. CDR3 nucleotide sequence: TGTGCCTGTGACACTGGGGGATACCTGTCCTGGGACACCCGACAGATGTTTTTC.

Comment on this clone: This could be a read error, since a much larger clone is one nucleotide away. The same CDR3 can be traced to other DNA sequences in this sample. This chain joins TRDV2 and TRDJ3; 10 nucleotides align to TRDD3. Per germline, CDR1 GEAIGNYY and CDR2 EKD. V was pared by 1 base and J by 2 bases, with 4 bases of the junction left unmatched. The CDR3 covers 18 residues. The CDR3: CACDTGGYETWDTRQMFF. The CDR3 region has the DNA TGTGCCTGTGACACAGGGGGATACGAGACCTGGGACACCCGACAGATGTTTTTC.

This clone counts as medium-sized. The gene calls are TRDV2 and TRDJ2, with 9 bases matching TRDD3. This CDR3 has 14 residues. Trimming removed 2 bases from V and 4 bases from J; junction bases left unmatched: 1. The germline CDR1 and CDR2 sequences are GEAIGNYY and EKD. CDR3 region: CACDILGETAQLFF. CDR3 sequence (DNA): TGTGCCTGTGACATACTGGGGGAGACAGCACAACTCTTCTTT.

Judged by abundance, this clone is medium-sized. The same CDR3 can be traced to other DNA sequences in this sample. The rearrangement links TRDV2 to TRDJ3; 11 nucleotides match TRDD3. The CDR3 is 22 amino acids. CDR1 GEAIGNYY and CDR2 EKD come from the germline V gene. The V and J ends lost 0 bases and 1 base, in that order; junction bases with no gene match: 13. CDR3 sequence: CACDTANSWGIRKSWDTRQMFF. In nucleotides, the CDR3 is TGTGCCTGTGACACCGCGAACTCATGGGGGATACGCAAATCCTGGGACACCCGACAGATGTTTTTC.

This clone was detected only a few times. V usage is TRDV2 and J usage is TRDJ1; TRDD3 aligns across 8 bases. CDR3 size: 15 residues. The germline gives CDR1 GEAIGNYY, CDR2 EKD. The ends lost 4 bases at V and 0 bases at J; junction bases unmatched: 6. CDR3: CACDLLGVYTDKLIF. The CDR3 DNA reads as TGTGCCTGTGATCTACTGGGGGTATACACCGATAAACTCATCTTT.

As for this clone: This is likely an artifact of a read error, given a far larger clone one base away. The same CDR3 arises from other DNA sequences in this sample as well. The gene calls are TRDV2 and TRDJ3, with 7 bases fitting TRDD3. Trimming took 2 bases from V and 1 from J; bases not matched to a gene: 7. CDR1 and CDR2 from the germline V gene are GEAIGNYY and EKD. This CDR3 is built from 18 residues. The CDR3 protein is CACDNTGGSSWDTRQMFF. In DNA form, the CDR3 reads TGTGCCTGTGACAACACAGGGGGATCATCCTGGGACACCCGACAGATGTTTTTC.

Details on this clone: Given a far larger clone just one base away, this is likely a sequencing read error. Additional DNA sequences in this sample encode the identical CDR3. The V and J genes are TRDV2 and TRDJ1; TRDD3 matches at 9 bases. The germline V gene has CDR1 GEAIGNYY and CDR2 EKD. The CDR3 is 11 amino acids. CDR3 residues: CACDMGDKLIF. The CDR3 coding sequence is TGTGCCTGTGACATGGGGGATAAACTCATCTTC.

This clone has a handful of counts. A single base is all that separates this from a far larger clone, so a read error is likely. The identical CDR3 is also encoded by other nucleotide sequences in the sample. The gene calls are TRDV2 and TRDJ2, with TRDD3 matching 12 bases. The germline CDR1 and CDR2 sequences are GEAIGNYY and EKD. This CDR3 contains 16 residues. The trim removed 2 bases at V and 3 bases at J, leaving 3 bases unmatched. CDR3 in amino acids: CACDILGDTLTAQLFF. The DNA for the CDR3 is TGTGCCTGTGACATACTGGGGGATACTCTGACAGCACAACTCTTCTTT.

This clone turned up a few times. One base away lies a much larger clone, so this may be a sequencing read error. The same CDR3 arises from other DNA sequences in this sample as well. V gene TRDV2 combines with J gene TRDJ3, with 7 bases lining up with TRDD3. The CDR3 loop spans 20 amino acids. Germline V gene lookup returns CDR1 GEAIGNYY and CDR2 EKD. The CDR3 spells CACDKVMGDPHSWDTRQMFF. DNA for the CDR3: TGTGCCTGTGACAAAGTAATGGGGGACCCTCACTCCTGGGACACCCGCCAGATGTTTTTC.

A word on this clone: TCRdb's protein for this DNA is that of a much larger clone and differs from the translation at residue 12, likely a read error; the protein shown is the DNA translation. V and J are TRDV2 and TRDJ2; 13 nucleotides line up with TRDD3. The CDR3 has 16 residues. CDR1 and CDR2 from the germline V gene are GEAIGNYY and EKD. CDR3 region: CACDSLLGDTTSQLFF. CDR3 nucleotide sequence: TGTGCCTGTGACTCATTACTGGGGGATACGACATCACAACTCTTCTTT.

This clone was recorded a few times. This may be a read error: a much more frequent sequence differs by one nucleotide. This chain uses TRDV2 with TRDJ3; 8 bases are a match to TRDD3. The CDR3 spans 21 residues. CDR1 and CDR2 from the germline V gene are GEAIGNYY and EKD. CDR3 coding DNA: TGTGCCCGTGACACCGTACTGTACTGGGGGCCGAGCTCCTGGGACACCCGACAGATGTTTTTC. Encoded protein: CARDTVLYWGPSSWDTRQMFF.

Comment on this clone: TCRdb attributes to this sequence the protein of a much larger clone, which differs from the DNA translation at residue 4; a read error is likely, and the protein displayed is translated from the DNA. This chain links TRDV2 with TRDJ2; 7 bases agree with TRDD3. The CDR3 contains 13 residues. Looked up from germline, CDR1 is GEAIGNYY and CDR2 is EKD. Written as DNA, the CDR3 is TGTGCCTGTGGCACCGGGGGATGGGCACAACTCTTCTTT. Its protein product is CACGTGGWAQLFF.

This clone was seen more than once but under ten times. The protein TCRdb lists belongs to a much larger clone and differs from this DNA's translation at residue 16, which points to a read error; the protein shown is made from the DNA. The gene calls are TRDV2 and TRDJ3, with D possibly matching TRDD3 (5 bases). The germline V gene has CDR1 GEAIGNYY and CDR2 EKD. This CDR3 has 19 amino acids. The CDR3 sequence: CACDTVRGAASWDTRRMFF. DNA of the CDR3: TGTGCCTGTGACACCGTGCGGGGGGCAGCCTCCTGGGACACCCGACGGATGTTTTTC.

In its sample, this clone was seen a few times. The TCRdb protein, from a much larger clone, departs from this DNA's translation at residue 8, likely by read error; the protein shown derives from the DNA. The CDR3 here is CACDTVGRSSWDTRQMFF. In nucleotides, the CDR3 is TGTGCCTGTGACACCGTGGGGAGGAGCTCCTGGGACACCCGACAGATGTTTTTC. The genes are TRDV2 and TRDJ3, with D perhaps TRDD3 (5 bases). The germline gives CDR1 GEAIGNYY, CDR2 EKD. Trimming removed 0 bases from V and 0 bases from J, with 11 bases in between. The CDR3 sequence is 18 residues long.

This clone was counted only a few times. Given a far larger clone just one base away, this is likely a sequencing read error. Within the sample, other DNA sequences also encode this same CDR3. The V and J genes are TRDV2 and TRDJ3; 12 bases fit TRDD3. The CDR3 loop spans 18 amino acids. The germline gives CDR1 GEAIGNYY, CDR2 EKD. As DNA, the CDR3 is TGTGCCTGTGACTCTACTGGGGGATACTCCTGGGACACCCGGCAGATGTTTTTC. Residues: CACDSTGGYSWDTRQMFF.

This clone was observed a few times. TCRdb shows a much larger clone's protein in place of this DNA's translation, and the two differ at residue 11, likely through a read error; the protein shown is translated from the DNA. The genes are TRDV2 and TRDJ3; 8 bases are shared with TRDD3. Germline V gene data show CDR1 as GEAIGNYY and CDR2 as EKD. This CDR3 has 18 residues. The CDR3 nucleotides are TGTGCCTGTGACACCTTGACTGGGGGCGCCTGTGACACCCGACAGATGTTTTTC. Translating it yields CACDTLTGGACDTRQMFF.

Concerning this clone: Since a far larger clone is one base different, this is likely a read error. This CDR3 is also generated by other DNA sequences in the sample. CDR3 sequence (DNA): TGTGCCTGTGACACCGTACTGGGGGATAGCAGCTCCTGGGACACCCGCCAGATGTTTTTC. Its translation: CACDTVLGDSSSWDTRQMFF. The chain is built from TRDV2 and TRDJ3; 11 nucleotides match TRDD3. This CDR3 is 20 amino acids long. Germline lookup yields CDR1 GEAIGNYY and CDR2 EKD.

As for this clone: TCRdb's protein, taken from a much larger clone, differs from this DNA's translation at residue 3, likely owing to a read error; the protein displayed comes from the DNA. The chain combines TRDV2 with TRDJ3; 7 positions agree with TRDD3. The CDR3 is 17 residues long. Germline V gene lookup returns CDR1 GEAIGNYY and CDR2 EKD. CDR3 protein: CARDPTGESWDTRQMFF. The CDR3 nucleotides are TGTGCCCGTGACCCCACTGGGGAGTCCTGGGACACCCGACAGATGTTTTTC.

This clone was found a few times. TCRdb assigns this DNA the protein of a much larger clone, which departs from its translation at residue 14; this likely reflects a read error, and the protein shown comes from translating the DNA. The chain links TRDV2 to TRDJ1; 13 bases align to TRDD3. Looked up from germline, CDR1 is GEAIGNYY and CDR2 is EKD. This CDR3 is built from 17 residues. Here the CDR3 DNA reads TGTGCCTGTGACATACTGGGGGATACGGAGTACACCGATAGACTCATCTTT. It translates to CACDILGDTEYTDRLIF.

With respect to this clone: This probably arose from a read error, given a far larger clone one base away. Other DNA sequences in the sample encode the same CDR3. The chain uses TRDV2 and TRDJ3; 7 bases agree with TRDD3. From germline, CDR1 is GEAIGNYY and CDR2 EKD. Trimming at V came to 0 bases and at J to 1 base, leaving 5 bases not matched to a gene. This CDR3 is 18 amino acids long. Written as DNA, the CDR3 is TGTGCCTGTGACACCGGAGGATACGCGTCCTGGGACACCCGACAGATGTTTTTC. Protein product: CACDTGGYASWDTRQMFF.

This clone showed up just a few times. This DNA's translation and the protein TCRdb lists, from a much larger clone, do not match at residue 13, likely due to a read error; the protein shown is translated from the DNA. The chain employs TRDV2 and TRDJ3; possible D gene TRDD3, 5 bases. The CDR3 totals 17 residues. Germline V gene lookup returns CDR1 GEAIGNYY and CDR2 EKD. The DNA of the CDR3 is TGTGCCTGTGACACCTGGGGTCCCTCTTGGGACACCCAACAGATGTTTTTC. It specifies CACDTWGPSWDTQQMFF.

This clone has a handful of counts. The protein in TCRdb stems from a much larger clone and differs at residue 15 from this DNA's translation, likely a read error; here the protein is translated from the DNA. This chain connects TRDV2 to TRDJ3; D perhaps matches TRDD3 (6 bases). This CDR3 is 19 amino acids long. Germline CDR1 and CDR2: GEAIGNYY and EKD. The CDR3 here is CACDILGIRTAWDTQQMFF. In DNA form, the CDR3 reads TGTGCCTGTGACATCCTGGGGATTCGGACGGCCTGGGACACCCAACAGATGTTTTTC.

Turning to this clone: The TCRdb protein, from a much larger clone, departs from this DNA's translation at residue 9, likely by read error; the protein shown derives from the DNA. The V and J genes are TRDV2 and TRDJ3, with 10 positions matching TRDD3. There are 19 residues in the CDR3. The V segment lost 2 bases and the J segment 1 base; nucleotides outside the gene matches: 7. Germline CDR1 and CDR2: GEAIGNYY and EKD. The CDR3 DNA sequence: TGTGCCTGTGACATCACTGGGGGATGCGCTTCCTGGGACACCCGACAGATGTTTTTC. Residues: CACDITGGCASWDTRQMFF.

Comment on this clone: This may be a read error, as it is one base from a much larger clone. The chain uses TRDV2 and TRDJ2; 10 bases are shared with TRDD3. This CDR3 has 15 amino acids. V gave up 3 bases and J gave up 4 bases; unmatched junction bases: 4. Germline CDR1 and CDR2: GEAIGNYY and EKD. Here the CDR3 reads CACDAVGDTTAQLFF. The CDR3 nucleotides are TGTGCCTGTGACGCCGTGGGGGATACGACAGCACAACTCTTCTTT.

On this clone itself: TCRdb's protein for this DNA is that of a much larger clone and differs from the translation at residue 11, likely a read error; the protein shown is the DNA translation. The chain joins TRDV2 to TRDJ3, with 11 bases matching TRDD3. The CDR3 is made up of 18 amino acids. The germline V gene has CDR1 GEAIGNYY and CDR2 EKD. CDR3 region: CACDVLGDSSRDTRQMFF. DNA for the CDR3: TGTGCCTGTGACGTACTGGGGGATAGCTCCCGGGACACCCGACAGATGTTTTTC.

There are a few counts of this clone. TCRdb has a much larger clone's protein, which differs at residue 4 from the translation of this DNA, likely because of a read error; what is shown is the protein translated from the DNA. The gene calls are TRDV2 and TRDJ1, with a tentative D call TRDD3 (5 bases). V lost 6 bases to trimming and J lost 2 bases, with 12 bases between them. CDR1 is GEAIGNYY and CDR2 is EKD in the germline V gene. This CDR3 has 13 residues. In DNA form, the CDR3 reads TGTGCCTGTAATAAGATGGGGACCGATAAACTCATCTTT. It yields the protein CACNKMGTDKLIF.

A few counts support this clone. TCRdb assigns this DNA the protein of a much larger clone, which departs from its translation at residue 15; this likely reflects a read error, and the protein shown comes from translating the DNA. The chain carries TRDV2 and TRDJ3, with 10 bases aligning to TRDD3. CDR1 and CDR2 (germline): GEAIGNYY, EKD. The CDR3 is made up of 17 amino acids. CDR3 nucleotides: TGTGCCTGTGACAGTACTGGGGGATCCTGGGACACCCGACAGACGTTTTTC. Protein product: CACDSTGGSWDTRQTFF.

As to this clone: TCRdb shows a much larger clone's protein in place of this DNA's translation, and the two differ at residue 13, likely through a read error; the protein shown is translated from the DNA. In DNA form, the CDR3 reads TGTGCCTGTGACAAACTGGGGATACACTCCTGGGACGCCCGACAGATGTTTTTC. This sequence encodes CACDKLGIHSWDARQMFF. The chain couples TRDV2 to TRDJ3; 8 bases map to TRDD3. This CDR3 is built from 18 residues. Germline assignment: CDR1 GEAIGNYY and CDR2 EKD.

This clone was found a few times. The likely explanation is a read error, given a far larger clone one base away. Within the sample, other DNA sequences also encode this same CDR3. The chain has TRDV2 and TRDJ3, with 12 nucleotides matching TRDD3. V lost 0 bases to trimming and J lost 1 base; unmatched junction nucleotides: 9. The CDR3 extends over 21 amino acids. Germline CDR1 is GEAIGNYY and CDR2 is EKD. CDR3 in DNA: TGTGCCTGTGACACCGTTGCTGGGGGATACGCAAGTTCCTGGGACACCCGACAGATGTTTTTC. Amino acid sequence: CACDTVAGGYASSWDTRQMFF.

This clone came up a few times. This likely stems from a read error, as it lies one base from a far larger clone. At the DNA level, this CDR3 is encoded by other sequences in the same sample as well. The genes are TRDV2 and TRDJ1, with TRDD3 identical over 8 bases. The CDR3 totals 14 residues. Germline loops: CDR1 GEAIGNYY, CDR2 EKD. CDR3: CACDTWGIVDKLIF. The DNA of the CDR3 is TGTGCCTGTGACACCTGGGGGATCGTCGATAAGCTCATCTTT.

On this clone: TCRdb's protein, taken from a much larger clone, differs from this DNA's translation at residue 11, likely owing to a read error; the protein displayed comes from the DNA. The CDR3 protein is CACDTGGYSWGTRQMFF. In DNA, the CDR3 is TGTGCCTGTGACACTGGGGGATACTCCTGGGGCACCCGACAGATGTTTTTC. The chain couples TRDV2 to TRDJ3, with TRDD3 matching 10 bases. Germline assignment: CDR1 GEAIGNYY and CDR2 EKD. There are 17 residues in the CDR3.